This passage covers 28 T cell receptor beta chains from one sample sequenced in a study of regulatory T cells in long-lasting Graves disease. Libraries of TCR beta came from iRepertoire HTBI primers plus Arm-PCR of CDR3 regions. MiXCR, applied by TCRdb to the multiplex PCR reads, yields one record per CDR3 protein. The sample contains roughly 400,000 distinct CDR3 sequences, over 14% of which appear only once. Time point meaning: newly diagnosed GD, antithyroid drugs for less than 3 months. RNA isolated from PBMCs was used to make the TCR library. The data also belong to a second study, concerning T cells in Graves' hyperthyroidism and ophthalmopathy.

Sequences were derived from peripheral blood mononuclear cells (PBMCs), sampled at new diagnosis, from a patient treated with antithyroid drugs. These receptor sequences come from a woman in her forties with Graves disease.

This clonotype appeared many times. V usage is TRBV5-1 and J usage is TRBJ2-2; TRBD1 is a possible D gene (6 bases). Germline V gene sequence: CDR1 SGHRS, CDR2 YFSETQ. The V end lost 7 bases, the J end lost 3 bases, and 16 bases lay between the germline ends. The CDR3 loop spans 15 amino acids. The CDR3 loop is CASDRGSGDTGELFF. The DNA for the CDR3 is TGCGCCAGCGATCGAGGGTCAGGGGACACCGGGGAGCTGTTTTTT.

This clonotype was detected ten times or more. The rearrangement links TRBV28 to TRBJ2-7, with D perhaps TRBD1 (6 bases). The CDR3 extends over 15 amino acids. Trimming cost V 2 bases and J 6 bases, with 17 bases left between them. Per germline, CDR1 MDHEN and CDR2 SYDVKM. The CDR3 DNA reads TGTGCCAGCAGTTTAAGGCCAGCGAACAGGGTCGAGCAGTACTTC. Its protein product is CASSLRPANRVEQYF.

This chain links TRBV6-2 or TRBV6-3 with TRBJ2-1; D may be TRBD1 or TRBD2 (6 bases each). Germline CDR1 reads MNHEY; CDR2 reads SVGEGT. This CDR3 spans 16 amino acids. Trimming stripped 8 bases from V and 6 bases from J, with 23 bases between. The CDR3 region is CASRSGAIGRGNEQFF. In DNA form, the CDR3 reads TGTGCCAGCCGTAGCGGCGCAATAGGCAGGGGCAATGAGCAGTTCTTC.

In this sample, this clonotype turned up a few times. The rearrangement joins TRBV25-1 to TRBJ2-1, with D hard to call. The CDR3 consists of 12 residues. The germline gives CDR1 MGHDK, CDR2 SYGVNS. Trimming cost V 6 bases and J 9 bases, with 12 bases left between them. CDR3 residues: CASSPRLSEQFF. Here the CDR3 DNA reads TGTGCCAGCAGCCCACGACTCAGTGAGCAGTTCTTC.

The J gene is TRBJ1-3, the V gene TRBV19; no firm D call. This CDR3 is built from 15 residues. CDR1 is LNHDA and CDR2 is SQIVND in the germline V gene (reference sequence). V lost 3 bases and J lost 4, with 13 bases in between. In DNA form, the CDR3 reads TGTGCCAGTAGTATCGCTTACTGGCAAGGAAACACCATATATTTT. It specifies CASSIAYWQGNTIYF.

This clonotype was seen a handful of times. CDR3 loop: CASSLGWGSYNEQFF. CDR3 sequence (DNA): TGTGCCAGCAGCTTAGGCTGGGGCTCCTACAATGAGCAGTTCTTC. This sequence joins TRBV7-2 and TRBJ2-1; D is unresolved. CDR3 size: 15 residues. Germline loops: CDR1 SGHTA, CDR2 FQGNSA. V lost 1 base, J lost 0 bases, and 7 bases lay in between.

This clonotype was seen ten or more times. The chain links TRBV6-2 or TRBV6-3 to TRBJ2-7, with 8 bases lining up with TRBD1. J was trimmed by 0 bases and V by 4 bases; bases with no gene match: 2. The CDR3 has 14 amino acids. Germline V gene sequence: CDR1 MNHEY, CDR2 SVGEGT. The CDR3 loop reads CASSWDRSSYEQYF. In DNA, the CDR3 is TGTGCCAGCAGTTGGGACAGGAGCTCCTACGAGCAGTACTTC.

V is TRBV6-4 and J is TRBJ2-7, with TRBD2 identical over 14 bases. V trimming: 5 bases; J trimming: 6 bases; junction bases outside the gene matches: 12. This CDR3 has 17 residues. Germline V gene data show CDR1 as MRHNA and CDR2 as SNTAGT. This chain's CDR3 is CASSSISGLAGVFEQYF. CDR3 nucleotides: TGTGCCAGCAGTTCAATTTCGGGACTAGCGGGAGTATTCGAGCAGTACTTC.

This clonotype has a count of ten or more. CDR3 loop: CASTKALHEQFF. In DNA, the CDR3 is TGTGCCAGCACGAAGGCACTCCATGAGCAGTTCTTC. This chain joins TRBV7-9 and TRBJ2-1; D gene uncertain. This CDR3 comprises 12 residues. Looked up from germline, CDR1 is SEHNR and CDR2 is FQNEAQ (reference sequence). Trimming took off 7 bases at V and 8 bases at J, with 12 bases between the two ends. The variable domain in full, with the rest retrieved from reference TRBV7-9 and TRBJ2-1, is DTGVSQNPRHKITKRGQNVTFRCDPISEHNRLYWYRQTLGQGPEFLTYFQNEAQLEKSRLLSDRFSAERPKGSFSTLEIQRTEQGDSAMYLCASTKALHEQFFGPGTRLTVL.

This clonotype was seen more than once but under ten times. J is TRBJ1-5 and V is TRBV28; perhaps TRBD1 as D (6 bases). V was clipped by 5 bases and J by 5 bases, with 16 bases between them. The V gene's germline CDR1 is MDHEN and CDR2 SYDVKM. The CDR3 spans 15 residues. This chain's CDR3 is CASSPQRDTDQPQHF. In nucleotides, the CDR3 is TGTGCCAGCAGTCCGCAACGGGACACCGATCAGCCCCAGCATTTT.

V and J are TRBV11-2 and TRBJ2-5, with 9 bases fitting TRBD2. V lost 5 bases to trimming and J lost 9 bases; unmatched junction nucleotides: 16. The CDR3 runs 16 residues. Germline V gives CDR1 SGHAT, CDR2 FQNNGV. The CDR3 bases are TGTGCCAGCAGCCTCACCCGGGTAGCGGGAGTGTTGGCCCAGTACTTC. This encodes CASSLTRVAGVLAQYF.

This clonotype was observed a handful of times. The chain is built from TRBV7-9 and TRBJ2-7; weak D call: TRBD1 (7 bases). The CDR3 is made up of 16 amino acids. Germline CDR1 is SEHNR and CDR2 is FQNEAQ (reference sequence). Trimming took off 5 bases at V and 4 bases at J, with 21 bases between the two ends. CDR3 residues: CASSPRRQGLAYEQYF. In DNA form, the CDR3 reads TGTGCCAGCAGCCCCAGACGACAGGGACTGGCATACGAGCAGTACTTC.

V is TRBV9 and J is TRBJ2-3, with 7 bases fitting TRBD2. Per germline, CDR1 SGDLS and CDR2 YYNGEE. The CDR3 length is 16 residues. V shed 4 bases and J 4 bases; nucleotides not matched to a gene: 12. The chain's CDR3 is CASSPSVGSGADTQYF. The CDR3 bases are TGTGCCAGCAGCCCCTCTGTCGGGAGCGGGGCAGATACGCAGTATTTT. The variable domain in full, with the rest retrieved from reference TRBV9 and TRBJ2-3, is DSGVTQTPKHLITATGQRVTLRCSPRSGDLSVYWYQQSLDQGLQFLIQYYNGEERAKGNILERFSAQQFPDLHSELNLSSLELGDSALYFCASSPSVGSGADTQYFGPGTRLTVL.

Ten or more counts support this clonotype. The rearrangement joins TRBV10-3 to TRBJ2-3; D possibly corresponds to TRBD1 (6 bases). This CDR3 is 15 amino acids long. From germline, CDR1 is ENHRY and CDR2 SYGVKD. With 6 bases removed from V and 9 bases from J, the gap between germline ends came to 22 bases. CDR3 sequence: CAIRRTEKGPETQYF. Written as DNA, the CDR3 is TGTGCCATCAGGAGGACAGAGAAAGGGCCCGAGACGCAGTATTTT.

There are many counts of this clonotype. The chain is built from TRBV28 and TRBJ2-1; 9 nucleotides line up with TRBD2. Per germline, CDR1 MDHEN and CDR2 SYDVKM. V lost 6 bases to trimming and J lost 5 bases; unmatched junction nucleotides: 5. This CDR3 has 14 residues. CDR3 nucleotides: TGTGCCAGCAGCCCGGGACTAGCCCACAATGAGCAGTTCTTC. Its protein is CASSPGLAHNEQFF.

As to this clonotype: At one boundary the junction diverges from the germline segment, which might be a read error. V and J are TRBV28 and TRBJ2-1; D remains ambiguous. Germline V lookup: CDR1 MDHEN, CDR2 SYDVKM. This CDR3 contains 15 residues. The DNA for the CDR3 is TGTGCCAGCAGTTTAGCGGAGAGCTCCTACAATGGGCAGTTCTTC. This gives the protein CASSLAESSYNGQFF.

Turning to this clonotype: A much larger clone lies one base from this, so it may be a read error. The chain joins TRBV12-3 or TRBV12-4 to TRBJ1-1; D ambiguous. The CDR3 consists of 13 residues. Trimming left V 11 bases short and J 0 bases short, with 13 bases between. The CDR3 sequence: CACMTPMNTEAFF. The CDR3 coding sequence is TGTGCCTGCATGACCCCCATGAACACTGAAGCTTTCTTT.

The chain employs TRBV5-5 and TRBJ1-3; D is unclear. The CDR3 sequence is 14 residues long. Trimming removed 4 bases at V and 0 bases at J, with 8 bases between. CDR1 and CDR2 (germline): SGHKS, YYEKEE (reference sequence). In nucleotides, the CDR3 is TGTGCCAGCAGCACAACACCCTCTGGAAACACCATATATTTT. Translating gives CASSTTPSGNTIYF.

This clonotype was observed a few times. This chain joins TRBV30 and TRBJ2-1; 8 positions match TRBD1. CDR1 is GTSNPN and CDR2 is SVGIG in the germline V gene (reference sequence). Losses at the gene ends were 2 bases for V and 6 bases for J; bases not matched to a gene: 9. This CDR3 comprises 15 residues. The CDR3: CAWSPTGGIGNEQFF. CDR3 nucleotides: TGTGCCTGGAGTCCTACAGGGGGTATTGGCAATGAGCAGTTCTTC.

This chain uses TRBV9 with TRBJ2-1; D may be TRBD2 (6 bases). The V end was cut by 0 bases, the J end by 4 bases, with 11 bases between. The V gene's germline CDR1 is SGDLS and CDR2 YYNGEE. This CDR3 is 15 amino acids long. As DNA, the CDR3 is TGTGCCAGCAGCGTAGCCGGGAGTGGGTACAATGAGCAGTTCTTC. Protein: CASSVAGSGYNEQFF.

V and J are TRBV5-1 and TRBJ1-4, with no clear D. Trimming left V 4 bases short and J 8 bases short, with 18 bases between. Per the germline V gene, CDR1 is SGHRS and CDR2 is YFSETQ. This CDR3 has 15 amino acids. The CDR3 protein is CASSPDPSRHEKLFF. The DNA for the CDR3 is TGCGCCAGCAGCCCAGATCCATCCCGGCACGAAAAACTGTTTTTT.

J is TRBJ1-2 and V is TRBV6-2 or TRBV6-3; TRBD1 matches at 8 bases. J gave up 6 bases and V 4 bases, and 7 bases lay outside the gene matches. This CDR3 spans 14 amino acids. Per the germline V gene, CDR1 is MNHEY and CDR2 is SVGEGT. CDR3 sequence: CASSSGGAGDGYTF. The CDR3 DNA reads TGTGCCAGCAGTTCAGGGGGCGCCGGGGATGGCTACACCTTC.

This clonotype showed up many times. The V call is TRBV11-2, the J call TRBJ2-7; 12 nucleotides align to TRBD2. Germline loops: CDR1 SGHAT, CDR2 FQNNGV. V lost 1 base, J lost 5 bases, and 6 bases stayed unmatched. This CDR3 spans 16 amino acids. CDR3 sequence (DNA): TGTGCCAGCAGCTTAGCCACTAGCGGGAGGACCAACGAGCAGTACTTC. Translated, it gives CASSLATSGRTNEQYF.

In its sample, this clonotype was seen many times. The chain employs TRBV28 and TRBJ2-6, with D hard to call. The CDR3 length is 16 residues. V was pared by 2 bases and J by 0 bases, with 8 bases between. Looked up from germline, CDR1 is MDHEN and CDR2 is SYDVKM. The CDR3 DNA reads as TGTGCCAGCAGTTTAGTGCTACGCTCTGGGGCCAACGTCCTGACTTTC. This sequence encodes CASSLVLRSGANVLTF. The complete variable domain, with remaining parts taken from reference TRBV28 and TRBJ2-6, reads DVKVTQSSRYLVKRTGEKVFLECVQDMDHENMFWYRQDPGLGLRLIYFSYDVKMKEKGDIPEGYSVSREKKERFSLILESASTNQTSMYLCASSLVLRSGANVLTFGAGSRLTVL.

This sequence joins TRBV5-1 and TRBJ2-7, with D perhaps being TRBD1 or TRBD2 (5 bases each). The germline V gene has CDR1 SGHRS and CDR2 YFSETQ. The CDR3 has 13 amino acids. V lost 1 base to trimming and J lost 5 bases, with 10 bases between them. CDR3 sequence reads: CASSLPGSDEQYF. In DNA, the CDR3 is TGCGCCAGCAGCTTGCCAGGGAGCGACGAGCAGTACTTC.

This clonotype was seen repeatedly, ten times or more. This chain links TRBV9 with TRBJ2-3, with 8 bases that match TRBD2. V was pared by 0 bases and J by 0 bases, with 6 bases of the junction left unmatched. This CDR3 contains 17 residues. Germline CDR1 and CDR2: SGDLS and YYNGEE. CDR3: CASSVGGAGASTDTQYF. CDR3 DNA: TGTGCCAGCAGCGTAGGTGGAGCGGGAGCCAGCACAGATACGCAGTATTTT.

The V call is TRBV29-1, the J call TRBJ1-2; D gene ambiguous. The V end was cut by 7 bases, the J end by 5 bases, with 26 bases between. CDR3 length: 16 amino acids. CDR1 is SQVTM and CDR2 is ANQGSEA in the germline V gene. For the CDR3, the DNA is TGCAGCGCTTCAACGTCCGAAATGGACCCGGGATATGGCTACACCTTC. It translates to CSASTSEMDPGYGYTF.

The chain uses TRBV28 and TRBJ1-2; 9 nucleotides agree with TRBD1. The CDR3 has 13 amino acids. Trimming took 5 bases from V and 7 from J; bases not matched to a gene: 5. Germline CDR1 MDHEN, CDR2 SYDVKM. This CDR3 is CASSLQGALGYTF. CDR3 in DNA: TGTGCCAGCAGTCTACAGGGGGCGCTTGGCTACACCTTC.